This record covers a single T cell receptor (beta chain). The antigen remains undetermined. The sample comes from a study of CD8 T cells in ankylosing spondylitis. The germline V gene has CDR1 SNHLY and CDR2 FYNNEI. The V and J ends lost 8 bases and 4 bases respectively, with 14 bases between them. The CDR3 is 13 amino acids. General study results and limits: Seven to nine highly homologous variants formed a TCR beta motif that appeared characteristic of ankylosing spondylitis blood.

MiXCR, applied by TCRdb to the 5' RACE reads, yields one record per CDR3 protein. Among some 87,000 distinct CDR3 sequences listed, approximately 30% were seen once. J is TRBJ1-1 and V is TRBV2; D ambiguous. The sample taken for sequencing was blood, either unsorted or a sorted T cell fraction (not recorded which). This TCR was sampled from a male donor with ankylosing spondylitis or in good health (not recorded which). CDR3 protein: CASLPPGGTEAFF. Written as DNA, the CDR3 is TGTGCCAGCCTACCACCGGGAGGCACTGAAGCTTTCTTT.